A selection of T cell receptor beta chains follows, all from one sample in a study of technical replicates of blood from a handful of donors. Profiling relied on immunoSEQ multiplex PCR, and the TCRdb table lists in-frame clones only, not all of them. The sample yields tens of thousands of clones, approximately 97% seen once. The sample consisted of T cells isolated from PBMCs. Every receptor here comes from a human donor in good health. Each CDR3 is given with its conserved first and last residue. Each record gives: D gene, J gene, CDR3 length, clone size, V gene, CDR3 DNA, CDR3 protein. D genes are given only for firm matches. Expanded clones get a size class; other rows say once, few or many, or leave the size out.

-,TRBJ1-2,12,-,TRBV30,TGTGCCTGGAGTCTGGGACCCGCGGGGCCAACCTTC,CAWSLGPAGPTF
TRBD2,TRBJ2-5,15,once,TRBV13,TGTGCCAGCAGCTACCTAGCGGCGGGGGGAGAGACCCAGTACTTC,CASSYLAAGGETQYF
-,TRBJ1-1,13,-,TRBV6-5,TGTGCCAGCAGAATGACGACAGACACTGAAGCTTTCTTT,CASRMTTDTEAFF
-,TRBJ2-7,13,-,TRBV5-1,TGCGCCAGCAGCTCGACAGCCTCCTACGAGCAGTACTTC,CASSSTASYEQYF
-,TRBJ2-5,14,-,TRBV6-6,TGTGCCAGCAGTTACTCGAAAAACAAAGAGACCCAGTACTTC,CASSYSKNKETQYF
TRBD1,TRBJ2-5,16,-,TRBV9,TGTGCCAGCAGCGTAGGGGGACAGGTCTACCAAGAGACCCAGTACTTC,CASSVGGQVYQETQYF
TRBD1,TRBJ1-4,13,-,TRBV10-3,TGTGCCATCAGTGAGGACAGGGTTGAAAAACTGTTTTTT,CAISEDRVEKLFF
-,TRBJ2-7,13,-,TRBV11-2,TGTGCCAGCAGCTTGTCCAGGGCCTACGAGCAGTACTTC,CASSLSRAYEQYF
-,TRBJ1-1,15,-,TRBV11-2,TGTGCCAGCAGCCCAGGATCTCTCGTATTCACTGAAGCTTTCTTT,CASSPGSLVFTEAFF
-,TRBJ1-5,14,-,TRBV27,TGTGCCAGCAGCCCAGGGCGCGGCAATCAGCCCCAGCATTTT,CASSPGRGNQPQHF
TRBD2,TRBJ2-7,14,once,TRBV11-3,TGTGCCAGCAGCCGGACTAGCGGGAGGGACGAGCAGTACTTC,CASSRTSGRDEQYF
TRBD1,TRBJ2-1,15,-,TRBV6-1,TGTGCCAGCAGTGATGGGGACAGGGAACACGATGAGCAGTTCTTC,CASSDGDREHDEQFF
TRBD1,TRBJ2-6,17,-,TRBV5-3,TGTGCCAGAAGACCCGGGACAGGGGACTCTGGGGCCAACGTCCTGACTTTC,CARRPGTGDSGANVLTF
-,TRBJ2-7,15,-,TRBV27,TGTGCCAGCAGGGACAACCGGATCCCTCCCTACGAGCAGTACTTC,CASRDNRIPPYEQYF
-,TRBJ1-1,13,-,TRBV4-2,TGTGCCAGCAGCCAAGATTGGACAGCCGAAGCTTTCTTT,CASSQDWTAEAFF
-,TRBJ2-7,17,once,TRBV11-2,TGTGCCAGCAGCGAATCGGAAATCCCGCGGGGCTCCTACGAGCAGTACTTC,CASSESEIPRGSYEQYF
-,TRBJ2-3,15,-,TRBV11-2,TGTGCCAGCAGCTCACTGACAACTAGCACAGATACGCAGTATTTT,CASSSLTTSTDTQYF
TRBD2,TRBJ2-1,15,once,TRBV7-6,TGTGCCAGCAGCTTCGGTGCAGCGGGAGTGATTGAGCAGTTCTTC,CASSFGAAGVIEQFF
TRBD1,TRBJ1-1,15,-,TRBV19,TGTGCCAGTAGTTTATCGACAGGGGGCTTCACTGAAGCTTTCTTT,CASSLSTGGFTEAFF
-,TRBJ1-1,16,-,TRBV15,TGTGCCACCAGCAGAGATTTCGAAGGTCGGGACACTGAAGCTTTCTTT,CATSRDFEGRDTEAFF
TRBD2,TRBJ2-7,14,-,TRBV27,TGTGCCAGCAGTTTAGTAGCGGGAGTGTGGGAGCAGTACTTC,CASSLVAGVWEQYF
TRBD2,TRBJ2-7,14,-,TRBV19,TGTGCCAGTAGTCCTGAGACTAGCGACTACGAGCAGTACTTC,CASSPETSDYEQYF
-,TRBJ2-7,12,-,TRBV5-1,TGCGCCAGCAGCCCTGGACTAAACGAGCAGTACTTC,CASSPGLNEQYF
-,TRBJ2-6,13,-,TRBV30,TGTGCCTGGACAATCTCTGGGGCCAACGTCCTGACTTTC,CAWTISGANVLTF
TRBD1,TRBJ1-1,14,-,TRBV29-1,TGCAGCGTGCACGGGACAGGGGTGAACACTGAAGCTTTCTTT,CSVHGTGVNTEAFF
-,TRBJ1-1,14,-,TRBV4-1,TGCGCCAGCAGCCAAGATATAACGGGCACTGAAGCTTTCTTT,CASSQDITGTEAFF
TRBD1,TRBJ2-3,15,-,TRBV9,TGTGCCAGCAGCATAAACAGGGGAAGCACAGATACGCAGTATTTT,CASSINRGSTDTQYF
-,TRBJ1-2,15,-,TRBV11-3,TGTGCCAGCAGCTTAGGAAGCTTTGCTAACTATGGCTACACCTTC,CASSLGSFANYGYTF
-,TRBJ2-7,14,-,TRBV19,TGTGCCAGTAGTATCGGTTCCGGGGGCTACGAGCAGTACTTC,CASSIGSGGYEQYF
-,TRBJ2-1,13,-,TRBV9,TGTGCCAGCAGCGTCCCTAGCACCGGGGATCAGTTCTTC,CASSVPSTGDQFF
-,TRBJ2-5,13,-,TRBV5-4,TGTGCCAGCAGCCACATGGCCCAAGAGACCCAGTACTTC,CASSHMAQETQYF
-,TRBJ1-1,15,-,TRBV10-2,TGCGCCAGCAGTTGGCCTACAGGGCCGGACACTGAAGCTTTCTTT,CASSWPTGPDTEAFF
-,TRBJ2-5,13,-,TRBV2,TGTGCCAGCAATTACCGGGGTGGGGAGACCCAGTACTTC,CASNYRGGETQYF
TRBD1,TRBJ2-5,16,-,TRBV7-6,TGTGCCAGCAGTTACCAGGGGGCTACTGGTCAAGAGACCCAGTACTTC,CASSYQGATGQETQYF
-,TRBJ2-1,14,-,TRBV27,TGTGCCAGCAGTATTTTGAGCTCCTACAATGAGCAGTTCTTC,CASSILSSYNEQFF
-,TRBJ2-1,11,-,TRBV7-2,TGTGCCAGCAGCTTATCTGGAGTCGAGTTCTTC,CASSLSGVEFF
-,TRBJ1-3,14,-,TRBV11-3,TGTGCCAGCAGCATTGGACGGGCGGGAGACACCATATATTTT,CASSIGRAGDTIYF
-,TRBJ1-1,15,-,TRBV6-5,TGTGCCAGCGGGGCAGATCATATGATGAACACTGAAGCTTTCTTT,CASGADHMMNTEAFF
TRBD2,TRBJ2-3,15,-,TRBV7-2,TGTGCCAGCAGCGGCTCTAGCGGGAAGGGAGATACGCAGTATTTT,CASSGSSGKGDTQYF
-,TRBJ1-2,14,-,TRBV21-1,TGTGCCAGCAGCGGGCGCGACAATGAGAATGGCTACACCTTC,CASSGRDNENGYTF
-,TRBJ2-2,14,-,TRBV11-2,TGTGCCAGCAGCTTAGGACAGGATTACGGGGAGCTGTTTTTT,CASSLGQDYGELFF
TRBD2,TRBJ2-3,15,-,TRBV28,TGTGCCACCCACTATATAGCGGGAGGGGCAGATACGCAGTATTTT,CATHYIAGGADTQYF
-,TRBJ1-4,15,-,TRBV25-1,TGTGCCAGCAGTGGTCAGGGCTCAACTAATGAAAAACTGTTTTTT,CASSGQGSTNEKLFF
TRBD1,TRBJ2-7,14,-,TRBV5-6,TGTGCCAGCTCTCGGACAGGGGGCTCAGACGAGCAGTACTTC,CASSRTGGSDEQYF
TRBD1,TRBJ1-1,13,-,TRBV10-1,TGCGCCAGCACGAGGGACAGGGGGACTGAAGCTTTCTTT,CASTRDRGTEAFF
-,TRBJ1-2,16,-,TRBV7-2,TGTGCCAGCAGCTTAGAAGTCGTCAGGGGTGACTATGGCTACACCTTC,CASSLEVVRGDYGYTF
TRBD1,TRBJ2-7,17,-,TRBV2,TGTGCCAGCAGTGACGACCCACACCGGGACAGGACCTACGAGCAGTACTTC,CASSDDPHRDRTYEQYF
-,TRBJ1-2,16,-,TRBV27,TGTGCCAGCAGTTTAATCCAGGGGCCTTATAACTATGGCTACACCTTC,CASSLIQGPYNYGYTF
-,TRBJ1-5,12,-,TRBV28,TGTGCCAGCAGTTCCCTGTCTCAGCCCCAGCATTTT,CASSSLSQPQHF
TRBD1,TRBJ1-2,14,once,TRBV7-2,TGTGCCAGCAGGGGGACAGGGTCCGGAAGTGGCTACACCTTC,CASRGTGSGSGYTF
-,TRBJ2-7,13,-,TRBV27,TGTGCCAGCAGTTTCTCAGTCAGCTACGAGCAGTACTTC,CASSFSVSYEQYF